This T cell receptor beta chain was documented in a study of shared clonotypes between healthy human individuals (dated by TCRdb to 2019 to 2021). The study in broad terms: A few men and two women, aged 18 to 49 years, made up the cohort. For each donor, three plates each were used for CD4 naive and CD4 memory, two plates were used for CD8 naive, and one plate was used for CD8 memory. The study deeply sequenced blood TCR repertoires of 5 or 6 healthy adults to estimate repertoire size and the extent of clonotype sharing between individuals. To increase sequencing depth and limit assay-specific biases, different laboratories used diverse techniques to prepare libraries and sequence TCR repertoires. Each donor's leukapheresis produced roughly between roughly 0.85 and 10 billion PBMCs.

Points the paper makes about the study in general: Sampling was restricted to blood, and TCR repertoires in tissue are likely to differ from TCR repertoires in blood. Even with the large sequencing depth, rarefaction of the sorted-subset datasets indicated that sequencing was incomplete. Clonotypes shared by all four sorted-subset donors showed higher generation probabilities than non-shared clonotypes. Naive subsets generally had larger estimated clonotype richness than memory subsets did. The small number of donors limited the genetic and exposure-history diversity represented. Pairwise subsampling led to the expectation that sequencing depth would affect the degree of clonotype sharing among donors. Sharing across a few donors was observed for around 4.8% of naive CD4, about 4% of naive CD8, over 2% of memory CD4, and around 0.4% of memory CD8 clonotypes.

The junction carries 10 bases between V and J, which are trimmed by 5 bases and 11 bases respectively. CDR1 and CDR2 (SGHTA, FQGNSA) derive from the germline V gene. The CDR3, from cysteine to phenylalanine, totals 11 residues. This entry keeps only the CDR3 DNA: 33 bases, framed from base 1. Donors were healthy HIV-negative adults with no recently reported acute infections or vaccinations. Every donor was a Caucasian adult living in Nashville, Tennessee, USA. CD4+ T cells were enriched by magnetic negative selection, after which naive cells were positively selected on CD45RA and the negative fraction was taken as the memory subset. Blood was obtained by leukapheresis, after which PBMCs were separated by Ficoll-Histopaque density gradient centrifugation and cryopreserved in liquid nitrogen vapor phase. Analytical flow cytometry was used to check the purity and quantity of every magnetically sorted T cell population. Genomic DNA was isolated from each sorted fraction and quantified by UV absorbance on a Nanodrop 2000c.

Using the deep immunoSEQ assay, TCR CDR3 regions were amplified from genomic DNA by multiplex PCR. Genomic DNA extracted from each cell subset was distributed evenly over all wells of several immunoSEQ 96-well plates, and each plate served as one replicate. For sorted subsets, about 0.2 ug genomic DNA, equal to 30,000 to 35,000 T cell genomes, was loaded into each replicate PCR. Purified libraries were quantified with a Qubit 3.0 fluorometer, sized on a Bioanalyzer 2100, and re-quantified with the KAPA Library Quantification kit. Each immunoSEQ 96-well plate was sequenced on its own single-read 150-cycle Illumina NextSeq 550 flow cell. Per the authors' processing: Because the immunoSEQ output held only junctional sequences and lacked quality scores, the filtering could not match the filtering applied to full-length reads. Sequences were annotated with PyIR, a Python wrapper for IgBLAST v1.9, and V/J genes and CDR3 were assigned using IMGT germline references. Reads with weak V/J assignments (E-value above 1e-6), missing CDR3, stop codons, out-of-frame junctions, or ambiguous translated residues were removed. V3J clonotypes were defined by identical inferred V gene, J gene, and CDR3 amino acid sequence. To compute the percentage overlap between repertoires, the number of shared unique clonotypes was divided by the size of the smaller repertoire. Three approaches were used to assess repertoire richness: RTK rarefaction, the Chao1 estimator, and Recon v2.1 estimates of unobserved clonotypes. Generation probabilities were computed with OLGA for all TCRbeta clonotypes obtained by the gDNA method from four donors. TCRdb's version of the immuneACCESS table is confined to in-frame rearrangements and falls short of the full clone set. An unresolved V gene accounts for under half of the shortfall where checked; the remainder is of unknown origin. The D gene and trimming were derived from the DNA, and the V and J assignments and clone size from that table. The sample table holds about 1 million clones, of which 65% to 80% were seen once. Together, the top ten hold approximately 1.5% of the sample.

The count of this clone is one. The antigen this receptor binds is unknown. Qualities for individual bases were not recorded, and no much larger clone is one base off. The sequence is built from TRBV7-2 and TRBJ2-4, with the D gene tentatively TRBD1 or TRBD2, based on 5 matching bases in each. Sequencing was done on a sample of memory CD4+ T cells sorted from blood. This specimen's cell subset or site label, interpreted: CD45RA-negative fraction. The source is a young man in good health. In nucleotides, the sequence is TGTGCCAGCAGCCCTCCGGGACTTCAGTACTTC. This codes for CASSPPGLQYF.